The 27 T cell receptor beta chains given below trace back to one sample, sequenced in a study of CD8 T cells in Susac syndrome. The authors reverse transcribed about 0.5 to 1 ug RNA with random hexamers. In TCRdb, the immunoSEQ multiplex PCR reads were re-called with MiXCR into one record per CDR3 protein. This table holds 160,000 or so distinct CDR3 sequences, 85% to 95% found once. Sequencing input: CD8+ T cells from PBMCs. Receptors were obtained from a human donor with multiple sclerosis.

V gene TRBV6-5 combines with J gene TRBJ2-4; possibly TRBD1 for D (6 bases). Per germline, CDR1 MNHEY and CDR2 SVGAGI. Trimming cost V 5 bases and J 6 bases, with 11 bases left between them. The CDR3 has 13 amino acids. The CDR3 region has the DNA TGTGCCAGCAGTCCGGACAGCCTAAACATTCAGTACTTC. Amino acid sequence: CASSPDSLNIQYF.

This sequence joins TRBV11-2 and TRBJ2-1, with no clear D. Germline assignment: CDR1 SGHAT and CDR2 FQNNGV. Trimming shortened V by 6 bases and J by 5 bases, and 5 bases separated the two germline ends. CDR3 length equals 11 residues. This CDR3 reads CASRFHNEQFF. CDR3 nucleotides: TGTGCCAGCAGGTTCCACAATGAGCAGTTCTTC.

The rearrangement joins TRBV14 to TRBJ1-2, with D maybe TRBD1 (5 bases). The CDR3 consists of 14 residues. The V end lost 2 bases, the J end lost 6 bases, and 13 bases lay between the germline ends. The germline CDR1 and CDR2 sequences are SGHDN and FVKESK. DNA for the CDR3: TGTGCCAGCAGCCAAAGGCGCAGGGTGGATGGCTACACCTTC. Its translation: CASSQRRRVDGYTF.

The genes are TRBV9 and TRBJ1-2; tentatively, D is TRBD1 (5 bases). The CDR3 length is 12 residues. Germline lookup yields CDR1 SGDLS and CDR2 YYNGEE. Trimming stripped 0 bases from V and 7 bases from J, with 7 bases between. The CDR3 reads CASSVERGGYTF. As DNA, the CDR3 is TGTGCCAGCAGCGTAGAAAGGGGTGGCTACACCTTC.

The chain links TRBV14 to TRBJ1-1; a possible D gene is TRBD1 (5 bases). V gave up 1 base and J gave up 10 bases, with 13 bases separating them. Looked up from germline, CDR1 is SGHDN and CDR2 is FVKESK. The CDR3 is made up of 13 amino acids. The CDR3 nucleotides read TGTGCCAGCAGCCAAGGCCCACCAGGGCGAGCTTTCTTT. The encoded protein is CASSQGPPGRAFF.

The V gene is TRBV4-1, the J gene TRBJ2-1; 11 positions agree with TRBD1. The CDR3 covers 15 residues. Germline values: CDR1 MGHRA, CDR2 YSYEKL. The ends lost 4 bases at V and 8 bases at J; junction bases unmatched: 7. The CDR3 nucleotides read TGCGCCAGCAGCCTTGGGGACAGGGGGGTCGATGAGCAGTTCTTC. Translated, it gives CASSLGDRGVDEQFF.

The chain links TRBV20-1 to TRBJ2-1, with D tentatively TRBD1 (5 bases). Per the germline V gene, CDR1 is DFQATT and CDR2 is SNEGSKA (reference sequence). The CDR3 has 12 amino acids. The V end was cut by 5 bases, the J end by 5 bases, with 10 bases between. The CDR3 sequence: CSALDRNNEQFF. Written as DNA, the CDR3 is TGCAGTGCTCTCGACAGAAACAATGAGCAGTTCTTC.

The V and J genes are TRBV4-1 and TRBJ2-7; D possibly corresponds to TRBD2 (5 bases). The V end lost 4 bases, the J end lost 1 base, and 11 bases lay between the germline ends. CDR1 is MGHRA and CDR2 is YSYEKL in the germline V gene. The CDR3 consists of 14 residues. CDR3 region: CASSPLPGSYEQYF. CDR3 DNA sequence: TGCGCCAGCAGCCCGCTTCCGGGATCCTACGAGCAGTACTTC.

This clonotype was seen just once. The rearrangement uses TRBV7-9 and TRBJ1-2; D is perhaps TRBD1 (5 bases). Per germline, CDR1 SEHNR and CDR2 FQNEAQ (reference sequence). Trimming shortened V by 5 bases and J by 4 bases, and 11 bases separated the two germline ends. The CDR3 loop spans 13 amino acids. CDR3 amino acids: CASSGGEIYGYTF. The DNA for the CDR3 is TGTGCCAGCAGCGGGGGAGAGATCTATGGCTACACCTTC. Together with reference TRBV7-9 and TRBJ1-2, the CDR3 gives the full variable domain: DTGVSQNPRHKITKRGQNVTFRCDPISEHNRLYWYRQTLGQGPEFLTYFQNEAQLEKSRLLSDRFSAERPKGSFSTLEIQRTEQGDSAMYLCASSGGEIYGYTFGSGTRLTVV.

The chain uses TRBV6-6 and TRBJ2-1, with 10 nucleotides matching TRBD2. The germline CDR1 and CDR2 sequences are MNHNY and SVGAGI (reference sequence). Trimming cost V 2 bases and J 7 bases; bases outside gene matches: 5. The CDR3 totals 15 residues. The CDR3 loop is CASSYTGLAANEQFF. As DNA, the CDR3 is TGTGCCAGCAGTTACACAGGACTAGCGGCTAATGAGCAGTTCTTC.

V usage is TRBV14 and J usage is TRBJ1-1; D perhaps matches TRBD1 (6 bases). Germline loops: CDR1 SGHDN, CDR2 FVKESK. V shed 4 bases and J shed 9 bases, with 15 bases lying between them. The length of the CDR3 is 13 residues. CDR3 in DNA: TGTGCCAGCAGCCTCGGGTGGACAGAACAAGCTTTCTTT. This gives the protein CASSLGWTEQAFF. Complete variable domain (other parts from reference TRBV14 and TRBJ1-1): EAGVTQFPSHSVIEKGQTVTLRCDPISGHDNLYWYRRVMGKEIKFLLHFVKESKQDESGMPNNRFLAERTGGTYSTLKVQPAELEDSGVYFCASSLGWTEQAFFGQGTRLTVV.

This clonotype was recorded once. V and J are TRBV28 and TRBJ2-2; TRBD2 aligns across 7 bases. V gave up 3 bases and J gave up 7 bases; unmatched junction bases: 8. Germline V CDR1 and CDR2: MDHEN, SYDVKM. This CDR3 is 15 amino acids long. CDR3 coding DNA: TGTGCCAGCAGTTTGTCAGCGGGAAGCTTCGGGGAGCTGTTTTTT. It translates to CASSLSAGSFGELFF.

The chain combines TRBV4-1 with TRBJ2-5, with 7 bases lining up with TRBD2. CDR1 is MGHRA, CDR2 YSYEKL, per germline. Trimming took 1 base from V and 2 from J; bases not matched to a gene: 10. The CDR3 has 17 amino acids. The CDR3 sequence is CASSQVPPAGEQETQYF. In DNA, the CDR3 is TGCGCCAGCAGCCAAGTACCCCCCGCGGGGGAACAAGAGACCCAGTACTTC.

V and J are TRBV27 and TRBJ1-6; 7 bases align to TRBD1. CDR1 and CDR2 from the germline V gene are MNHEY and SMNVEV (reference sequence). This CDR3 is 15 amino acids long. V lost 5 bases and J lost 7; bases outside the gene matches: 8. CDR3 DNA sequence: TGTGCCAGCAGTCTACACAGGGGAAGGAATTCACCCCTCCACTTT. It specifies CASSLHRGRNSPLHF.

CDR3 sequence: CASTKGATGGLRETQYF. In nucleotides, the CDR3 is TGTGCCAGCACAAAAGGGGCGACAGGGGGACTTCGAGAGACCCAGTACTTC. The V and J genes are TRBV2 and TRBJ2-5, with 9 nucleotides matching TRBD1. Trimming cost V 7 bases and J 4 bases; bases outside gene matches: 16. This CDR3 comprises 17 residues. The germline CDR1 and CDR2 sequences are SNHLY and FYNNEI. The full variable domain, completed using reference TRBV2 and TRBJ2-5, is EPEVTQTPSHQVTQMGQEVILRCVPISNHLYFYWYRQILGQKVEFLVSFYNNEISEKSEIFDDQFSVERPDGSNFTLKIRSTKLEDSAMYFCASTKGATGGLRETQYFGPGTRLLVL.

This chain uses TRBV20-1 with TRBJ2-1; a weak D match, TRBD2 (5 bases). CDR1 is DFQATT and CDR2 is SNEGSKA in the germline V gene (reference sequence). V lost 3 bases and J 5 bases, leaving 14 bases between the germline ends. There are 14 residues in the CDR3. CDR3 loop: CSASNRTLNNEQFF. CDR3 DNA sequence: TGCAGTGCTAGCAACCGGACTCTGAACAATGAGCAGTTCTTC.

The rearrangement links TRBV12-5 to TRBJ2-5; TRBD1 might be the D (5 bases). V dropped 1 base and J dropped 2 bases, with 8 bases sitting between them. This CDR3 contains 14 residues. Germline CDR1 is LGHNT and CDR2 is FRNRAP. In nucleotides, the CDR3 is TGTGCTAGTGGTTTGGGACAGTCTCAAGAGACCCAGTACTTC. Translating gives CASGLGQSQETQYF.

The chain links TRBV12-3 or TRBV12-4 to TRBJ1-5, with 9 bases aligning to TRBD1. Losses at the gene ends were 5 bases for V and 8 bases for J; bases not matched to a gene: 7. CDR3 size: 14 residues. The CDR3 DNA follows: TGTGCCAGCAGTGTCACAGGGGGCGCAGAGCCCCAGCATTTT. It codes for CASSVTGGAEPQHF.

The rearrangement joins TRBV5-4 to TRBJ1-5; no reliable D call. Germline V gene lookup returns CDR1 SGHNT and CDR2 YYREEE (reference sequence). V was shortened by 0 bases and J by 9 bases, with 7 bases between the two germline ends. This CDR3 has 12 amino acids. CDR3 bases: TGTGCCAGCAGCTTGGAGGCCGGGCCCCAGCATTTT. Amino acid sequence: CASSLEAGPQHF.

This rearrangement joins TRBV5-1 to TRBJ1-1, with D maybe TRBD1 (5 bases). The germline CDR1 and CDR2 sequences are SGHRS and YFSETQ. Trimming cost V 3 bases and J 0 bases, with 15 bases left between them. There are 16 residues in the CDR3. CDR3 sequence (DNA): TGCGCCAGCAGCTCGTACGAATGGGGGGTGAACACTGAAGCTTTCTTT. It encodes CASSSYEWGVNTEAFF.

In the case of this clonotype: Mismatch with germline at one junction end may stem from a read error. V is TRBV27 and J is TRBJ2-2; 8 bases are shared with TRBD1. CDR1 is MNHEY and CDR2 is SMNVEV in the germline V gene (reference sequence). The CDR3 consists of 14 residues. The CDR3: CVSSLGTGAGELFF. DNA of the CDR3: TGTGTCAGCAGTTTAGGGACAGGTGCCGGGGAGCTGTTTTTT.

V usage is TRBV29-1 and J usage is TRBJ1-2; TRBD1 matches 8 bases. The J segment lost 2 bases and the V segment lost 3 bases, leaving 14 bases of the junction unmatched. CDR1 SQVTM and CDR2 ANQGSEA come from the germline V gene. The CDR3 loop spans 17 amino acids. CDR3 residues: CSVDNRGQGMGNYGYTF. CDR3 coding DNA: TGCAGCGTTGATAATCGAGGACAGGGAATGGGAAACTATGGCTACACCTTC.

The gene calls are TRBV7-9 and TRBJ2-1; the match to TRBD2 covers 7 bases. V lost 11 bases and J lost 8; bases outside the gene matches: 3. The CDR3 totals 10 residues. Looked up from germline, CDR1 is SEHNR and CDR2 is FQNEAQ (reference sequence). In DNA, the CDR3 is TGTGCCTGGGAGGGCCATGAGCAGTTCTTC. This translates into CAWEGHEQFF.

This chain joins TRBV20-1 and TRBJ2-3; TRBD2 matches 10 bases. V lost 4 bases, J lost 2 bases, and 6 bases stayed unmatched. CDR3 length equals 15 residues. Germline lookup yields CDR1 DFQATT and CDR2 SNEGSKA (reference sequence). The CDR3 loop is CSATSTSGVTDTQYF. The CDR3 nucleotides are TGCAGTGCTACCTCCACTAGCGGGGTCACAGATACGCAGTATTTT.

The chain has TRBV7-6 and TRBJ1-6; 9 bases agree with TRBD1. This CDR3 contains 16 residues. Germline CDR1 reads SGHVS; CDR2 reads FNYEAQ. With 0 bases clipped from V and 10 bases from J, the junction kept 7 bases outside the gene matches. The CDR3 loop is CASSLARDRAVSPLHF. The CDR3 DNA reads as TGTGCCAGCAGCTTAGCGCGGGACAGGGCTGTATCACCCCTCCACTTT.

V gene TRBV27 combines with J gene TRBJ2-7; D not resolved. Trimming removed 8 bases from V and 0 bases from J, with 8 bases in between. The CDR3 is 12 amino acids. CDR1 is MNHEY and CDR2 is SMNVEV in the germline V gene (reference sequence). CDR3 sequence reads: CASGYSSYEQYF. The CDR3 DNA reads as TGTGCCAGCGGATATAGCTCCTACGAGCAGTACTTC.

The CDR3 spells CATRRGGAIGELFF. The CDR3 coding sequence is TGTGCCACCAGGAGGGGGGGCGCGATCGGGGAGCTGTTTTTT. The gene calls are TRBV2 and TRBJ2-2, with a possible D match to TRBD2 (7 bases). This CDR3 has 14 residues. Trimming took off 10 bases at V and 7 bases at J, with 19 bases between the two ends. The germline V gene encodes CDR1 SNHLY and CDR2 FYNNEI.